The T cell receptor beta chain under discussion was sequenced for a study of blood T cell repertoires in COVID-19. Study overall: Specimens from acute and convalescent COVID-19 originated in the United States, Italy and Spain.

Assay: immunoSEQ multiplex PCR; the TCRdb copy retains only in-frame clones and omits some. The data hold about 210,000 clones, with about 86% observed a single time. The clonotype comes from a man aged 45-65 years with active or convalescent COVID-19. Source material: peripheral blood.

CDR3 sequence: CASSGSGRGNQPQHF. CDR3 bases: TGTGCCAGCAGTGGTTCGGGAAGGGGCAATCAGCCCCAGCATTTT. The chain combines TRBV2 with TRBJ1-5; no definite D call. The ends were cut back, 4 bases at V and 2 bases at J, with 12 bases in the middle. The CDR3 contains 15 residues. The germline V gene has CDR1 SNHLY and CDR2 FYNNEI. The full variable domain, completed using reference TRBV2 and TRBJ1-5, is EPEVTQTPSHQVTQMGQEVILRCVPISNHLYFYWYRQILGQKVEFLVSFYNNEISEKSEIFDDQFSVERPDGSNFTLKIRSTKLEDSAMYFCASSGSGRGNQPQHFGDGTRLSIL.